This is a list of T cell receptor beta chains from one sample in a study of shared clonotypes between healthy human individuals. This table comes from immunoSEQ multiplex PCR, and its TCRdb copy is limited to in-frame clones, with some not included. This table has about 700,000 clones, roughly nine tenths appearing once. The sequenced sample was naive CD8+ T cells sorted from blood. These receptors all come from a young man in good health. Each CDR3 is given with its conserved first and last residue. D genes are given only for firm matches. Not all rows give a size; the values are once, few, many and, for expanded clones, a class.

cdr3_nt	cdr3_aa	j_call	clone_size	v_call	d_call
TGCGCCAGCAGCCAACCCGGGACTGGGAGAGCTTTCTTT	CASSQPGTGRAFF	TRBJ1-1	.	TRBV4-1	.
TGTGCCAGCAGCTCAGGGACAGGGAAGCTCTACGAGCAGTACTTC	CASSSGTGKLYEQYF	TRBJ2-7	.	TRBV5-4	TRBD1
TGTGCCAGCCGGGCCACCTTCGACGGCTACGAGCAGTACTTC	CASRATFDGYEQYF	TRBJ2-7	.	TRBV19	.
TGTGCCAGCAGCTTAGTTGGGGGGATGAACACTGAAGCTTTCTTT	CASSLVGGMNTEAFF	TRBJ1-1	once	TRBV13	.
TGTGCCATTAGAAAGTCTGTGGGGGAGGACAATGAGCAGTTCTTC	CAIRKSVGEDNEQFF	TRBJ2-1	.	TRBV27	.
TGTGCCAGCAGCTTAGCGGGACAGGGCTACAATGAGCAGTTCTTC	CASSLAGQGYNEQFF	TRBJ2-1	.	TRBV11-2	TRBD1
TGTGCCAGCAGCCAGGGGTACACCGGGGAGCTGTTTTTT	CASSQGYTGELFF	TRBJ2-2	once	TRBV27	.
TGTGCCACCTCCCCCCCTACGGCCTACAATGAGCAGTTCTTC	CATSPPTAYNEQFF	TRBJ2-1	.	TRBV7-9	.
TGTGCCAGTAGGGCTCTCTATGGCTACACCTTC	CASRALYGYTF	TRBJ1-2	.	TRBV19	.
TGTGCCAGCAGCCAGGGGGATGCCTACGAGCAGTACTTC	CASSQGDAYEQYF	TRBJ2-7	.	TRBV5-5	TRBD1
TGTGCCAGCAGCGTAGGGCGGGGCCCCTACAATGAGCAGTTCTTC	CASSVGRGPYNEQFF	TRBJ2-1	.	TRBV9	.
TGTGCCAGCAGTGAAGGACTAACCCCAACCTACGAGCAGTACTTC	CASSEGLTPTYEQYF	TRBJ2-7	.	TRBV2	.
TGTGCCAGCAGCGTAGGGGCCGGGGTCCCAGATACGCAGTATTTT	CASSVGAGVPDTQYF	TRBJ2-3	.	TRBV9	.
TGTGCCAGCCTTGGGACTAGCGGGAATCTCGAGCAGTACTTC	CASLGTSGNLEQYF	TRBJ2-7	.	TRBV2	TRBD2
TGTGCCAGCAGGGATACCTTTGGGGCAACTAATGAAAAACTGTTTTTT	CASRDTFGATNEKLFF	TRBJ1-4	.	TRBV2	.
TGTGCCAGTAGTGCCAGACCCGACAGGGGCCCGCCCAAAAACATTCAGTACTTC	CASSARPDRGPPKNIQYF	TRBJ2-4	.	TRBV19	TRBD1
TGTGCCAGCAGCAGTGGGACTAGCGGGATCCTAAACTACGAGCAGTACTTC	CASSSGTSGILNYEQYF	TRBJ2-7	once	TRBV21-1	.
TGTGCCAGCAGTCCTTATTTCGGGACAGGGGGCGCGCAAGGCTACACCTTC	CASSPYFGTGGAQGYTF	TRBJ1-2	.	TRBV28	TRBD1
TGTGCCAGCAGCTTAGGAGGGACAAACCAAGAGACCCAGTACTTC	CASSLGGTNQETQYF	TRBJ2-5	.	TRBV7-9	.
TGTGCCAGCAGCTTGGGCCAGGGTAATCAGCCCCAGCATTTT	CASSLGQGNQPQHF	TRBJ1-5	.	TRBV7-9	.
TGCGCCAGCAGTGAATCGGGCACAGATACGCAGTATTTT	CASSESGTDTQYF	TRBJ2-3	.	TRBV10-1	.
TGTGCCAGCAGCTTAGCCAGGGGTGGGCAGCCCCAGCATTTT	CASSLARGGQPQHF	TRBJ1-5	.	TRBV13	.
TGTGCCAGCACCGTGACTAGCGGGAGTCTCTACGAGCAGTACTTC	CASTVTSGSLYEQYF	TRBJ2-7	.	TRBV27	TRBD2
TGTGCCAGCAGCGCGGGGACTAGCGCGAATCCTAGCACAGATACGCAGTATTTT	CASSAGTSANPSTDTQYF	TRBJ2-3	.	TRBV7-9	TRBD2
TGTGCCAGCAGTTACTCTTTCGGGCAGCGAAACGAAGCTTTCTTT	CASSYSFGQRNEAFF	TRBJ1-1	.	TRBV6-5	.
TGTGCCATCAGTGAGGGGGCAGGGTACGACGAGCAGTACTTC	CAISEGAGYDEQYF	TRBJ2-7	.	TRBV10-3	.
TGCAGCACGACGGGACTCCCTTTTGAGACCCAGTACTTC	CSTTGLPFETQYF	TRBJ2-5	.	TRBV29-1	.
TGTGCCACCGCCGGGGCCTACTCCTACGAGCAGTACTTC	CATAGAYSYEQYF	TRBJ2-7	.	TRBV28	.
TGTGCCAGCTCACCACCAAATTCACGGCTCAATCAGCCCCAGCATTTT	CASSPPNSRLNQPQHF	TRBJ1-5	.	TRBV18	.
TGTGCCAGCAGTGATGGGAGCGCTGGGAACACTGAAGCTTTCTTT	CASSDGSAGNTEAFF	TRBJ1-1	.	TRBV2	.
TGTGCCAGCAGTTTAAGCGGCAGGGGGGACGGCTACACCTTC	CASSLSGRGDGYTF	TRBJ1-2	.	TRBV27	TRBD1
TGTGCCAGCAGCCTAGACGAGGCACGGACCGGGGAGCTGTTTTTT	CASSLDEARTGELFF	TRBJ2-2	.	TRBV7-6	.
TGTGCCTCGTCTTCCGGGACAGGGAGAGATCAGCCCCAGCATTTT	CASSSGTGRDQPQHF	TRBJ1-5	few	TRBV9	TRBD1
TGTGCCAGCAGCTGGACAGGGCCCTACGAGCAGTACTTC	CASSWTGPYEQYF	TRBJ2-7	.	TRBV6-1	TRBD1
TGTGCCAGCAGCCTACGGGGGGTCAGGGAGCTGTTTTTT	CASSLRGVRELFF	TRBJ2-2	.	TRBV7-9	TRBD2
TGTGCCAGCAGCTCCCAAACTCGTGGCGAGCAGTACTTC	CASSSQTRGEQYF	TRBJ2-7	few	TRBV7-9	.
TGCAGCGTTGAAGGTGCGGGAGGGAACTACAATGAGCAGTTCTTC	CSVEGAGGNYNEQFF	TRBJ2-1	.	TRBV29-1	TRBD2
TGTGCCAGCAGCGAGGGGCTAGCGGGAGGAGAGACCCAGTACTTC	CASSEGLAGGETQYF	TRBJ2-5	.	TRBV9	TRBD2
TGTGCCAGCAGCGGGTCCTACACAGATACGCAGTATTTT	CASSGSYTDTQYF	TRBJ2-3	few	TRBV9	.
TGTGCCAACTCTCTGGACGGGGAGACCCAGTACTTC	CANSLDGETQYF	TRBJ2-5	.	TRBV11-2	.
TGTGCCAGCGGGAGGGCATATGAGCAGTTCTTC	CASGRAYEQFF	TRBJ2-1	.	TRBV9	TRBD2
TGTGCCACCGGGGACAGCGTATCTTCTTACTCTGGAAACACCATATATTTT	CATGDSVSSYSGNTIYF	TRBJ1-3	.	TRBV15	TRBD1
TGTGCCATTGGGGATCAGCCCCAGCATTTT	CAIGDQPQHF	TRBJ1-5	.	TRBV21-1	.
TGTGCCTGGAGTCGGCTAGCGGGATGGAATGAGCAGTTCTTC	CAWSRLAGWNEQFF	TRBJ2-1	.	TRBV30	TRBD2
TGTGCCAGTAGTCCAGAGGGACGACGCAATCAGCCCCAGCATTTT	CASSPEGRRNQPQHF	TRBJ1-5	.	TRBV19	.
TGTGCCAGCAGTTATAGGGGGAGCGGGTCAGAAAACTACGAGCAGTACTTC	CASSYRGSGSENYEQYF	TRBJ2-7	.	TRBV28	.
TGTGCCAGCCGCGGCACTGAAGCTTTCTTT	CASRGTEAFF	TRBJ1-1	.	TRBV2	.
TGTGCCAGCAGTTTATCGGTCAATCAGCCCCAGCATTTT	CASSLSVNQPQHF	TRBJ1-5	.	TRBV28	.
TGTGCCAGCAGGCGGACAGGGGGCGATACGCAGTATTTT	CASRRTGGDTQYF	TRBJ2-3	.	TRBV28	TRBD1
TGTGCCAGCAGTGCCGGACTAGCGGTGATGTACGAGCAGTACTTC	CASSAGLAVMYEQYF	TRBJ2-7	.	TRBV6-1	TRBD2
TGTGCCAGCAGCTTGTTACCCCCTCTAGCGGGAAACTACGAGCAGTACTTC	CASSLLPPLAGNYEQYF	TRBJ2-7	.	TRBV5-4	TRBD2
TGTGCCAGCAGTTTTAGTGGCACAGATACGCAGTATTTT	CASSFSGTDTQYF	TRBJ2-3	.	TRBV27	.
TGTGCCAGCAGCCCTGGGGCCCATAACCAGCCCCAGCATTTT	CASSPGAHNQPQHF	TRBJ1-5	once	TRBV9	.
TGTGCCAGCAGCTACATAAGCAATCAGCCCCAGCATTTT	CASSYISNQPQHF	TRBJ1-5	.	TRBV28	.
TGTGCCAGTAGTCCACCGACCAGCCAAGAGACCCAGTACTTC	CASSPPTSQETQYF	TRBJ2-5	.	TRBV19	.